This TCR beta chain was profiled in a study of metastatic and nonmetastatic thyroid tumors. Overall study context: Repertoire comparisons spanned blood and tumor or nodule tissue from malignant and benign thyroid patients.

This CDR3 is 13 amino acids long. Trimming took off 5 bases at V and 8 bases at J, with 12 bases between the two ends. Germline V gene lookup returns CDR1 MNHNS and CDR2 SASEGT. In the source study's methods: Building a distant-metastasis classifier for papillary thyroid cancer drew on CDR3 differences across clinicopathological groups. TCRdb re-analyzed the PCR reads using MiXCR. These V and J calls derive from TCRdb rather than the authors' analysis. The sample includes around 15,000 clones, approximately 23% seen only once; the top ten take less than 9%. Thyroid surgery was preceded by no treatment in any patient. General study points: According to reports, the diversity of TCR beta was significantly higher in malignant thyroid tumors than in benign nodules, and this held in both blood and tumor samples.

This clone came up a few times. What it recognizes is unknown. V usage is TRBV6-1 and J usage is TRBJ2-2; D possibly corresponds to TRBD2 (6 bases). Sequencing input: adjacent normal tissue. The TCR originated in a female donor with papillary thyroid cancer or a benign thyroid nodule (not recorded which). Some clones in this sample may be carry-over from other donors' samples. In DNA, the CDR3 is TGTGCCAGCAGTCCTAGGGAGGTGGGGGAGCTGTTTTTT. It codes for CASSPREVGELFF.